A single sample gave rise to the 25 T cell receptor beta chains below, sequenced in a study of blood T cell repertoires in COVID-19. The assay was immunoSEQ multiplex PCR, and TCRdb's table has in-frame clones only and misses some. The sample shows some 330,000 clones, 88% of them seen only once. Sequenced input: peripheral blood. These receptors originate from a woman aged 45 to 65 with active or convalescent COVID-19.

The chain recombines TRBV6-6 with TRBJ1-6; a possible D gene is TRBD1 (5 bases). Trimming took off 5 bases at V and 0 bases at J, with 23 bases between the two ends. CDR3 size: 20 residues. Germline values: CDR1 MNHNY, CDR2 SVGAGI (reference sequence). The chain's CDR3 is CASSHIGRGLESSYNSPLHF. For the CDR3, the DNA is TGTGCCAGCAGTCACATCGGGAGGGGATTAGAAAGCTCCTATAATTCACCCCTCCACTTT.

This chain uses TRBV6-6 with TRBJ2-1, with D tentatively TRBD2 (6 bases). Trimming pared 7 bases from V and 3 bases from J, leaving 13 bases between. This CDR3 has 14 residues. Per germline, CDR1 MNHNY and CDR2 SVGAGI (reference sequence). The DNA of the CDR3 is TGTGCCAGCACTGGGACTTTTTACTACAATGAGCAGTTCTTC. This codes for CASTGTFYYNEQFF.

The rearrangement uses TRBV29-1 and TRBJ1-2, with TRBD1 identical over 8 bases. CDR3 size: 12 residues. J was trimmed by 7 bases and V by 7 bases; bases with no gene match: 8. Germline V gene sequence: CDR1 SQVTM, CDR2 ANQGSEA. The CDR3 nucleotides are TGCAGCGGGGGACAGGTGGAAAGTGGCTACACCTTC. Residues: CSGGQVESGYTF.

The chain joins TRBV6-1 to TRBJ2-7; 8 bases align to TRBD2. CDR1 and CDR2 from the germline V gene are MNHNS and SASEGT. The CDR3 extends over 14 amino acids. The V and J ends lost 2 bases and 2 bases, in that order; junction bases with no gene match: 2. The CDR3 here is CASSETSGPYEQYF. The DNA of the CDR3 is TGTGCCAGCAGTGAAACTAGCGGCCCCTACGAGCAGTACTTC.

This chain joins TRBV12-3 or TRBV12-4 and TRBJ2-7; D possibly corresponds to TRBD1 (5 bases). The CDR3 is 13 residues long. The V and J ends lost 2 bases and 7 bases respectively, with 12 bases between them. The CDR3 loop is CASSLRTSFEQYF. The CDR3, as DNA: TGTGCCAGCAGTTTAAGGACATCTTTTGAGCAGTACTTC.

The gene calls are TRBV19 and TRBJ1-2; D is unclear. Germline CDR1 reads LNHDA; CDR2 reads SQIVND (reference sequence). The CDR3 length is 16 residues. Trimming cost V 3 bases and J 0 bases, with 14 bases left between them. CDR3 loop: CASSIPGQVSNYGYTF. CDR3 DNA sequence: TGTGCCAGTAGTATCCCCGGCCAGGTGTCTAACTATGGCTACACCTTC.

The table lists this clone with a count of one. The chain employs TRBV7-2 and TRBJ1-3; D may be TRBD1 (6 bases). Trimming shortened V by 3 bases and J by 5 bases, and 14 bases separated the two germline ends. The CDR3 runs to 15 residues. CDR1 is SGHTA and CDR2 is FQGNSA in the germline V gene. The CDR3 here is CASSLDSGNRNTIYF. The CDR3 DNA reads TGTGCCAGCAGCTTGGACAGTGGCAATAGAAACACCATATATTTT.

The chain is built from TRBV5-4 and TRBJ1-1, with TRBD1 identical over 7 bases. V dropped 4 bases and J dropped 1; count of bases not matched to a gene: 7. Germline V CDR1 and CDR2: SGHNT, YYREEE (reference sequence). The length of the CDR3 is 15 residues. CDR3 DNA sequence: TGTGCCAGCAGCCGACGATGGACAGGGAACACTGAAGCTTTCTTT. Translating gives CASSRRWTGNTEAFF.

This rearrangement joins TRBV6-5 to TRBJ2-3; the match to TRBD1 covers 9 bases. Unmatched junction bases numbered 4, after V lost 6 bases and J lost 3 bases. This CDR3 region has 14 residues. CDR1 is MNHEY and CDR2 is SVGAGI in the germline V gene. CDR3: CASRTTGGTDTQYF. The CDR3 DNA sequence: TGTGCCAGCAGAACGACAGGGGGTACAGATACGCAGTATTTT.

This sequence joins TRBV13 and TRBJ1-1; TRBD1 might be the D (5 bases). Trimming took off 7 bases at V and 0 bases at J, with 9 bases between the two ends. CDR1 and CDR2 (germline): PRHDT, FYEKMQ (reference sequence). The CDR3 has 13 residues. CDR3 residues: CASTSGVNTEAFF. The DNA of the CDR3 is TGTGCCAGCACCTCGGGGGTGAACACTGAAGCTTTCTTT.

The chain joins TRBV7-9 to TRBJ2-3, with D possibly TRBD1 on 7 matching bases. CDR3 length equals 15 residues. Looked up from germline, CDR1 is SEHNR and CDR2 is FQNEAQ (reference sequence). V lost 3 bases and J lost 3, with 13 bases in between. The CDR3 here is CASSFSQGGTDTQYF. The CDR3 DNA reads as TGTGCCAGCAGCTTTAGCCAGGGGGGAACAGATACGCAGTATTTT. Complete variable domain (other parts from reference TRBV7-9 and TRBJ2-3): DTGVSQNPRHKITKRGQNVTFRCDPISEHNRLYWYRQTLGQGPEFLTYFQNEAQLEKSRLLSDRFSAERPKGSFSTLEIQRTEQGDSAMYLCASSFSQGGTDTQYFGPGTRLTVL.

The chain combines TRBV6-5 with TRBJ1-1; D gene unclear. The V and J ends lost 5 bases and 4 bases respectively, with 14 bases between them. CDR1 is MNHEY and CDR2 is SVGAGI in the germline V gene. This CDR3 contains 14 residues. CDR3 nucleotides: TGTGCCAGCAGTAAGACATTTGGTGCCACTGAAGCTTTCTTT. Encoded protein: CASSKTFGATEAFF.

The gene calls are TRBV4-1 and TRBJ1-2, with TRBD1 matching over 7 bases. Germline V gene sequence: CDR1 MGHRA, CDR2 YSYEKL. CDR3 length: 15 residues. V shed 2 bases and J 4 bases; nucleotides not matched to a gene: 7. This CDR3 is CASSQTQGSSYGYTF. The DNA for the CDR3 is TGCGCCAGCAGCCAAACACAGGGGTCTAGCTATGGCTACACCTTC.

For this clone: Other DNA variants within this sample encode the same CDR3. CDR3 coding DNA: TGTGCCAGCAGCGTAGAAGGAGGGAACCAGCCCCAGCATTTT. Protein: CASSVEGGNQPQHF. The chain couples TRBV9 to TRBJ1-5; D uncertain. Germline CDR1 and CDR2: SGDLS and YYNGEE. V dropped 0 bases and J dropped 7 bases, with 11 bases sitting between them. This CDR3 has 14 amino acids. The entire variable domain, with the rest obtained from reference TRBV9 and TRBJ1-5, is as follows: DSGVTQTPKHLITATGQRVTLRCSPRSGDLSVYWYQQSLDQGLQFLIQYYNGEERAKGNILERFSAQQFPDLHSELNLSSLELGDSALYFCASSVEGGNQPQHFGDGTRLSIL.

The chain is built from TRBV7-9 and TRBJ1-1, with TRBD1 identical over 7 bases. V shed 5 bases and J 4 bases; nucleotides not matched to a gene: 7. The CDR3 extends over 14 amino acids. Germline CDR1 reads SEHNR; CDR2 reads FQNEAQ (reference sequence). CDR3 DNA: TGTGCCAGCAGCCCTCCGACAGGGTCCACTGAAGCTTTCTTT. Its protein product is CASSPPTGSTEAFF.

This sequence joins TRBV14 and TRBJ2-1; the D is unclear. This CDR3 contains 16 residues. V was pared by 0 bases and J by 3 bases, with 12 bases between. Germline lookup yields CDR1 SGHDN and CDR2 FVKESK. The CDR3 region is CASSQETGLDYNEQFF. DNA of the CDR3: TGTGCCAGCAGCCAAGAGACGGGTCTTGACTACAATGAGCAGTTCTTC. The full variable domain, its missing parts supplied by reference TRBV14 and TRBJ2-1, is EAGVTQFPSHSVIEKGQTVTLRCDPISGHDNLYWYRRVMGKEIKFLLHFVKESKQDESGMPNNRFLAERTGGTYSTLKVQPAELEDSGVYFCASSQETGLDYNEQFFGPGTRLTVL.

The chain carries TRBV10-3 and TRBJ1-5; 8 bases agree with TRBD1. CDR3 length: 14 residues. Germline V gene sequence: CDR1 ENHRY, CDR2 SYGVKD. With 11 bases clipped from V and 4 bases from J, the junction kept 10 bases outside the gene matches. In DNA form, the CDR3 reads TGTGCCCTGAGGGGACAGGCCTATAATCAGCCCCAGCATTTT. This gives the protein CALRGQAYNQPQHF.

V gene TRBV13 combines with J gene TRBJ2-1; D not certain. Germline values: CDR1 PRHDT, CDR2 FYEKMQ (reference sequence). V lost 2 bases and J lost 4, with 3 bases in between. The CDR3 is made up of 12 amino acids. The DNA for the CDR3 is TGTGCCAGCAGCTTACGTTACAATGAGCAGTTCTTC. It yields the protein CASSLRYNEQFF.

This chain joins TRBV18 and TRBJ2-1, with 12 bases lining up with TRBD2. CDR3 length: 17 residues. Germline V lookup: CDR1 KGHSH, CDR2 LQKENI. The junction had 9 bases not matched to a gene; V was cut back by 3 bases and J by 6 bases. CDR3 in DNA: TGTGCCAGCTCACCGACGTTGACTAGCGGGGGTGCCAATGAGCAGTTCTTC. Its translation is CASSPTLTSGGANEQFF.

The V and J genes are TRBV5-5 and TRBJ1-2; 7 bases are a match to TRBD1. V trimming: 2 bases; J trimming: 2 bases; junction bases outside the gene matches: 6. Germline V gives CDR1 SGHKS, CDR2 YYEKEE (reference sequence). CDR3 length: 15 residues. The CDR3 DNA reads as TGTGCCAGCAGCTTAGGGGACAGCACCAACTATGGCTACACCTTC. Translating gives CASSLGDSTNYGYTF.

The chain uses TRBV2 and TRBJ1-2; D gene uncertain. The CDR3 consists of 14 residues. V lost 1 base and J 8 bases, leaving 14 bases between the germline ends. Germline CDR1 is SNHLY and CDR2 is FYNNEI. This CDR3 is CASSEDGILSGYTF. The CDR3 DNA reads TGTGCCAGCAGTGAAGACGGGATACTCAGCGGCTACACCTTC.

The CDR3 DNA is TGTGCCAGCTCACCGATGGGGGCCAGCAATCAGCCCCAGCATTTT. Protein sequence: CASSPMGASNQPQHF. The V and J genes are TRBV18 and TRBJ1-5; D is perhaps TRBD1 (6 bases). Germline CDR1 is KGHSH and CDR2 is LQKENI. V was shortened by 3 bases and J by 1 base, with 10 bases between the two germline ends. This CDR3 spans 15 amino acids.

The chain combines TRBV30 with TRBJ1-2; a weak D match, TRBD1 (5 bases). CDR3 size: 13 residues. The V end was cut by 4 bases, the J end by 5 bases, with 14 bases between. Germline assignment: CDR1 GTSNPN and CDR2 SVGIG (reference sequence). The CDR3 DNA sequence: TGTGCCTGGAAGCCCCCACAGGCGTATGGCTACACCTTC. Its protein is CAWKPPQAYGYTF.

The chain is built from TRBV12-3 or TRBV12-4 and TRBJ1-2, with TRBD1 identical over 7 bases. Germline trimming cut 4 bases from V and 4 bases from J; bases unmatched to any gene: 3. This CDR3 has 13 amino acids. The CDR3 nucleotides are TGTGCCAGCAGTTCGGGACAGCTCTATGGCTACACCTTC. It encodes CASSSGQLYGYTF.

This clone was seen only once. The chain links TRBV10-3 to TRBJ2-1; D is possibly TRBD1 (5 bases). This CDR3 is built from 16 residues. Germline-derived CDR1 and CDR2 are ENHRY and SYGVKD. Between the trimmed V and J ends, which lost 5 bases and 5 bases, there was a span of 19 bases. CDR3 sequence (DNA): TGTGCCATCAGTCCGGGCCAAGGGGCCGGCGACAATGAGCAGTTCTTC. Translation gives CAISPGQGAGDNEQFF.